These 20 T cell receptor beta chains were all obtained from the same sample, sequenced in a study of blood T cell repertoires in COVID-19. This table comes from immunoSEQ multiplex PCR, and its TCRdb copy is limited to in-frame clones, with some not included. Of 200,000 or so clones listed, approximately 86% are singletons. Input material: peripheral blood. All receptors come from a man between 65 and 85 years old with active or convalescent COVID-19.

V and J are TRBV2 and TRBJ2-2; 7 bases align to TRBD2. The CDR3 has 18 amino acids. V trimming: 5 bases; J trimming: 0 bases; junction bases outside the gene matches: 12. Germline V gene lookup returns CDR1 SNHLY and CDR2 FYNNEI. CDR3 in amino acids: CASSPQRGGPTNTGELFF. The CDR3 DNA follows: TGTGCCAGCAGTCCCCAAAGGGGAGGGCCTACGAACACCGGGGAGCTGTTTTTT.

The CDR3 sequence is CASSQEAGNGYTF. The DNA of the CDR3 is TGTGCCAGCAGCCAAGAAGCCGGGAATGGCTACACCTTC. This rearrangement joins TRBV3-1 (or the pseudogene TRBV3-2) to TRBJ1-2; D gene uncertain. V lost 0 bases to trimming and J lost 6 bases, with 8 bases between them. CDR3 size: 13 residues. The germline V gene encodes CDR1 LGHDT and CDR2 YNNKEL (reference sequence).

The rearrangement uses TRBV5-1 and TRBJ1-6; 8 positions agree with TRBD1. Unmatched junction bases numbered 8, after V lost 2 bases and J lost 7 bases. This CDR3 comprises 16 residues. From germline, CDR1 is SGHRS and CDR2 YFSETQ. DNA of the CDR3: TGCGCCAGCAGCTTTGACAGGGGTATTAAAAATTCACCCCTCCACTTT. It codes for CASSFDRGIKNSPLHF.

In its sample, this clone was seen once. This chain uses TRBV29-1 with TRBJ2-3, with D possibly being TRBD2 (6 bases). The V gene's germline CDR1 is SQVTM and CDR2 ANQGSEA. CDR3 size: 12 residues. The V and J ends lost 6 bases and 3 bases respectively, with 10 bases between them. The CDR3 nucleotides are TGCAGCGTCCGGGGAGGAACAGATACGCAGTATTTT. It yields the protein CSVRGGTDTQYF.

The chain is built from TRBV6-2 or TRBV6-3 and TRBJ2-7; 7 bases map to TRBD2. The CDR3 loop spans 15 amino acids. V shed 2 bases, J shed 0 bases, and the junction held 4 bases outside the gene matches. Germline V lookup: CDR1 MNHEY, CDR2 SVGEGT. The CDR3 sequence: CASSYRAGSSYEQYF. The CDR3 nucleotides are TGTGCCAGCAGTTACCGAGCGGGGTCCTCCTACGAGCAGTACTTC.

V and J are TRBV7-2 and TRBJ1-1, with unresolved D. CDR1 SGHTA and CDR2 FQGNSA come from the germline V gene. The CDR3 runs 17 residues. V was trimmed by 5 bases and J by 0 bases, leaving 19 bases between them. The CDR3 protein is CASSPFGWARVNTEAFF. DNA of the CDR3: TGTGCCAGCAGCCCTTTCGGGTGGGCGAGGGTGAACACTGAAGCTTTCTTT.

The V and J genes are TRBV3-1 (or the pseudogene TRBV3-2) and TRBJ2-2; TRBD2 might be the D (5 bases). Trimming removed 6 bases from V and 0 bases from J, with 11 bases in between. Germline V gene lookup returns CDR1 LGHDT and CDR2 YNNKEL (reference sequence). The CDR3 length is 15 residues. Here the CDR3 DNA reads TGTGCCAGCAGTCCAACGGGAACGAACACCGGGGAGCTGTTTTTT. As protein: CASSPTGTNTGELFF.

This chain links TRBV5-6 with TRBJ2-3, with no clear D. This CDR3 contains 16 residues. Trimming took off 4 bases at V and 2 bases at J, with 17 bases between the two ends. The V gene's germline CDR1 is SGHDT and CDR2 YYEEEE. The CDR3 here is CASSPKWQFSTDTQYF. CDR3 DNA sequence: TGTGCCAGCAGCCCAAAATGGCAGTTTTCCACAGATACGCAGTATTTT. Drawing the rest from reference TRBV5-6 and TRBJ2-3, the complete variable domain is DAGVTQSPTHLIKTRGQQVTLRCSPKSGHDTVSWYQQALGQGPQFIFQYYEEEERQRGNFPDRFSGHQFPNYSSELNVNALLLGDSALYLCASSPKWQFSTDTQYFGPGTRLTVL.

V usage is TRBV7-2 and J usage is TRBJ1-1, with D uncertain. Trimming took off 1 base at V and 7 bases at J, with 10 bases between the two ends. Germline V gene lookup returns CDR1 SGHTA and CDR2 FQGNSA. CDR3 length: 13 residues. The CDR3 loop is CASSLDVYGEAFF. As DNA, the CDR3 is TGTGCCAGCAGCTTAGATGTTTACGGTGAAGCTTTCTTT.

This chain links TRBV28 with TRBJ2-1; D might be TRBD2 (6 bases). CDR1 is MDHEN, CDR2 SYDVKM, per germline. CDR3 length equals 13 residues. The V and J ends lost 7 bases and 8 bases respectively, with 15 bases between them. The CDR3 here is CASKPIGGDEQFF. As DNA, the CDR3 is TGTGCCAGCAAGCCTATCGGGGGAGATGAGCAGTTCTTC.

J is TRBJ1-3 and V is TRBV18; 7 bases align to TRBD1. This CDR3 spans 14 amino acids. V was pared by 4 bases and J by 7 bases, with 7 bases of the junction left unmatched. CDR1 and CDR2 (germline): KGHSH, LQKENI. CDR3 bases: TGTGCCAGCTCACTTTCAGCCAGGGGGAACACCATATATTTT. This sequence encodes CASSLSARGNTIYF.

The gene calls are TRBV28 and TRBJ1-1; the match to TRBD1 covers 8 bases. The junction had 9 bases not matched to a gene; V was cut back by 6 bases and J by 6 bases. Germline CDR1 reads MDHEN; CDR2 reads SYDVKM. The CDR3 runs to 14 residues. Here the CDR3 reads CASRLRGRNSEAFF. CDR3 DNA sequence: TGTGCCAGCAGGCTCAGGGGGCGCAACTCTGAAGCTTTCTTT.

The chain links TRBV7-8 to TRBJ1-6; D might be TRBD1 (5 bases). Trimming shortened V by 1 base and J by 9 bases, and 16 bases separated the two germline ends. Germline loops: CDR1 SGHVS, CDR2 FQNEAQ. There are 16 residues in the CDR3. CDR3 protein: CASSLGTGGGGSPLHF. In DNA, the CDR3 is TGTGCCAGCAGCTTAGGTACTGGGGGAGGTGGTTCACCCCTCCACTTT.

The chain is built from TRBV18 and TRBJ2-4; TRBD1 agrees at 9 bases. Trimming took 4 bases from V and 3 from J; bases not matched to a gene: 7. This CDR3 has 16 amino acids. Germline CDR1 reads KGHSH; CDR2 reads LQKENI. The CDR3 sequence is CASSRRDRVVKNIQYF. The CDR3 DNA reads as TGTGCCAGCTCACGCCGGGACAGGGTTGTCAAAAACATTCAGTACTTC. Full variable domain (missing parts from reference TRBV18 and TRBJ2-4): NAGVMQNPRHLVRRRGQEARLRCSPMKGHSHVYWYRQLPEEGLKFMVYLQKENIIDESGMPKERFSAEFPKEGPSILRIQQVVRGDSAAYFCASSRRDRVVKNIQYFGAGTRLSVL.

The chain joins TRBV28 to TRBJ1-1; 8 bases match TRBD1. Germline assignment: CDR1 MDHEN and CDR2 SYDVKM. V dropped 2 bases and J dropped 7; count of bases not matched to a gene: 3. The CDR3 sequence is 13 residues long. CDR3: CASSLRGTGEAFF. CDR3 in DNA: TGTGCCAGCAGTTTAAGAGGGACAGGTGAAGCTTTCTTT.

The CDR3 reads CAWSVQGANEKLFF. The CDR3 DNA is TGTGCCTGGAGTGTACAGGGGGCGAATGAAAAACTGTTTTTT. V usage is TRBV30 and J usage is TRBJ1-4; TRBD1 agrees at 9 bases. J lost 5 bases, V lost 0 bases, and 1 base had no gene match. Germline CDR1 reads GTSNPN; CDR2 reads SVGIG (reference sequence). The CDR3 sequence is 14 residues long.

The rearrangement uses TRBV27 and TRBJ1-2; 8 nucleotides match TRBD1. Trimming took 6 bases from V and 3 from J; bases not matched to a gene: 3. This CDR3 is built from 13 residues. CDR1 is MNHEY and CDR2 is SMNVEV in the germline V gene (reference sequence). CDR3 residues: CASRMDRDYGYTF. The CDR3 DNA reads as TGTGCCAGCAGAATGGACAGGGACTATGGCTACACCTTC.

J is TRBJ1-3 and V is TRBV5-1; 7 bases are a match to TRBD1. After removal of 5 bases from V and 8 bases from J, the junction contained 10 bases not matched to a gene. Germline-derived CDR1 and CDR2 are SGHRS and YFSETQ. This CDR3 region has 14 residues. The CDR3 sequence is CASSGGTVVDTIYF. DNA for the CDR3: TGCGCCAGCAGTGGGGGGACAGTGGTGGACACCATATATTTT.

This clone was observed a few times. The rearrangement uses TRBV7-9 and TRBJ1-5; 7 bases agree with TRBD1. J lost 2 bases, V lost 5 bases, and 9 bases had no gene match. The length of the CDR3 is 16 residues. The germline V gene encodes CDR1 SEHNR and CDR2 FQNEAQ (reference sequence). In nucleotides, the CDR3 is TGTGCCAGCAGCATAACCGGCGGACAGGGCAATCAGCCCCAGCATTTT. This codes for CASSITGGQGNQPQHF.

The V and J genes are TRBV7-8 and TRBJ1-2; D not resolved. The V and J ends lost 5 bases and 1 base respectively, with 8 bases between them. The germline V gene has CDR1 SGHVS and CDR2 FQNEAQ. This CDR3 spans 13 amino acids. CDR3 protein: CASSRADNYGYTF. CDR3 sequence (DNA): TGTGCCAGCAGCCGGGCGGATAACTATGGCTACACCTTC.